This T cell receptor beta chain appears in the sequencing data of a study of cytomegalovirus exposure and HLA in healthy donors. The study, taken as a whole, reports: CMV serostatus was the only immune exposure information that was available.

The table lists this clone with a few counts. Its antigen is undetermined. PCR employed 60 Vbeta and 13 Jbeta primers. The table came from immunoSEQ multiplex PCR; TCRdb's copy has only in-frame clones and leaves some out. The profile shows about 160,000 clones, around four fifths of them singletons. The V gene's germline CDR1 is MDHEN and CDR2 SYDVKM. V was clipped by 4 bases and J by 7 bases; unmatched bases: 8. This CDR3 has 15 residues. This clonotype was sampled from a woman between 25 and 40 years old in good health and CMV-seronegative. The sequenced material came from PBMCs. The gene calls are TRBV28 and TRBJ1-5; 9 nucleotides line up with TRBD1. CDR3 amino acids: CASSYPTGGGQPQHF. CDR3 sequence (DNA): TGTGCCAGCAGTTATCCAACAGGGGGCGGCCAGCCCCAGCATTTT.